This T cell receptor (beta chain) is from a study of human T cells and chemical hapten exposure. At the level of the study: Investigators sensitized roughly 2 cm by roughly 2 cm of upper inner arm skin with 2% DPC. Enrolled patients were predominantly female and had alopecia areata, totalis or universalis. Largely, small differences in pooled library volume made per-sample TCR yields vary.

This clonotype was observed at least ten times. As yet, its antigen is unknown. Study-level results: Expanded TCRs clustered into significantly more large CDR3 similarity groups than controls, the analysis revealed.

Specified time point: patch test 2, 6 weeks after DPC sensitization. Treatment noted: therapeutic diphenylcyclopropenone sensitization with weekly scalp DPC. MiXCR, run by TCRdb on the RACE reads, gives a single entry per CDR3 protein. This sample has roughly 30,000 distinct CDR3 sequences; 7.5% to 10% occur once, and the top ten carry 6.6%. CDR3 size: 15 residues. The V gene end was trimmed by 7 bases and the J gene end by 3 bases; junction bases not matched to a gene: 8. CDR1 LNHDA and CDR2 SQIVND come from the germline V gene (reference sequence). The sequence was obtained from a man aged 30 to 45 with alopecia areata. Some clones in this sample may be carry-over from other donors' samples. The sequenced sample was whole blood, obtained in connection with sensitization to the hapten diphenylcyclopropenone (DPC). This chain links TRBV19 with TRBJ2-2; 7 bases are shared with TRBD1. CDR3 DNA: TGTGCCAGTAATGAGGGGGCCCTATACACCGGGGAGCTGTTTTTT. Residues: CASNEGALYTGELFF.